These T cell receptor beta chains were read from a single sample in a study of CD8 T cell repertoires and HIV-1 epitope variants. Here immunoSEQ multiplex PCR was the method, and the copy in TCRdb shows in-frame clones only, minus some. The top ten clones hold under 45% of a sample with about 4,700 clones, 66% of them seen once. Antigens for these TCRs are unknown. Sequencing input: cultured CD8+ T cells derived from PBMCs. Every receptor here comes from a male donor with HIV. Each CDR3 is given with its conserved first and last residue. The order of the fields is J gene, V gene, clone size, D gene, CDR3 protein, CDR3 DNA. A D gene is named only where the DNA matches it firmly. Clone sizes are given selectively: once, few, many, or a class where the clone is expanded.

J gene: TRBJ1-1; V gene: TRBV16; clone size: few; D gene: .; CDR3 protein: CASSLNTLNTEAFF; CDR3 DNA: TGTGCCAGCAGCCTAAATACTTTGAACACTGAAGCTTTCTTT
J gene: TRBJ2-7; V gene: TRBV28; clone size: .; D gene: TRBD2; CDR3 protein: CASSPATSGTTYEQYF; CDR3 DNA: TGTGCCAGCAGTCCAGCGACTAGCGGGACCACCTACGAGCAGTACTTC
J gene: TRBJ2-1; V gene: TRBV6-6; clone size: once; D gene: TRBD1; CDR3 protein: CASSYADRGRNEQFF; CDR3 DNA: TGTGCCAGCAGTTACGCGGACAGGGGGCGAAATGAGCAGTTCTTC
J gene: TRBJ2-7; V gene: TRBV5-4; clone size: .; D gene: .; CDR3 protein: CASSLGQYLREQYF; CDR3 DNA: TGTGCCAGCAGCTTGGGACAGTACCTTCGTGAGCAGTACTTC
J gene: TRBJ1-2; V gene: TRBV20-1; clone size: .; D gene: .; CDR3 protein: CSRPEGYGYTF; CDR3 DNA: TGCAGCCGGCCGGAGGGCTATGGCTACACCTTC
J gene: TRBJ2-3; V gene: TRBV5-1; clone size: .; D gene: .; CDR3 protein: CACANSGTDTQYF; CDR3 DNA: TGCGCCTGCGCTAATAGCGGCACAGATACGCAGTATTTT
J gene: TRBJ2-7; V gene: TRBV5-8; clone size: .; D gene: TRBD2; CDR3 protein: CASSLGRGARQYF; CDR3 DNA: TGTGCCAGCAGCTTGGGGCGGGGGGCCAGGCAGTACTTC
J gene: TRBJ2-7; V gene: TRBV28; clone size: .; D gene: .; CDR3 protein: CASSPPEEHEQYF; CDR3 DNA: TGTGCCAGCAGCCCCCCCGAGGAACACGAGCAGTACTTC
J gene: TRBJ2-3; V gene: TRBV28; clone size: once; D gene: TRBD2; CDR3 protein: CASSLSSGGSDTQYF; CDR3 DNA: TGTGCCAGCAGTTTATCTAGCGGGGGATCAGATACGCAGTATTTT
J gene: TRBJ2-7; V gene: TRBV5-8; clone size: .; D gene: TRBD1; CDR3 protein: CASSFGTASYEQYF; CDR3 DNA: TGTGCCAGCAGCTTCGGGACAGCGTCCTACGAGCAGTACTTC
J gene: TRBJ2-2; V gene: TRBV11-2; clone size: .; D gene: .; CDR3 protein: CASSLARRTGELFF; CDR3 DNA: TGTGCCAGCAGCTTAGCCCGGAGGACCGGGGAGCTGTTTTTT
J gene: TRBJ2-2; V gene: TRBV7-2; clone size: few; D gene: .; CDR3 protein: CASSLQGSNTGELFF; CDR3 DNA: TGTGCCAGCAGCCTTCAGGGGAGCAACACCGGGGAGCTGTTTTTT
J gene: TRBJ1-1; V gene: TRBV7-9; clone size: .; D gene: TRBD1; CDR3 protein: CASSSPGTGVISTEAFF; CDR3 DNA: TGTGCCAGCAGTTCCCCCGGGACAGGGGTGATTTCCACTGAAGCTTTCTTT
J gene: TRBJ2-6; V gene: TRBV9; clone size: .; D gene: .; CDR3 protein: CASSMGNSGANVLTF; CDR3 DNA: TGTGCCAGCAGCATGGGAAACTCTGGGGCCAACGTCCTGACTTTC
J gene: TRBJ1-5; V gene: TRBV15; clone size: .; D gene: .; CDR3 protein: CATSRDRARYQPQHF; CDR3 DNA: TGTGCCACCAGCAGAGACAGGGCCCGGTATCAGCCCCAGCATTTT
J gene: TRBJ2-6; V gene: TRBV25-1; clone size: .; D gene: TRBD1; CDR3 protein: CASSVRDRGYGANVLTF; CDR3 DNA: TGTGCCAGCAGTGTCCGGGACAGGGGGTATGGGGCCAACGTCCTGACTTTC
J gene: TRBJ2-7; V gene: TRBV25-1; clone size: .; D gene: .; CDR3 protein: CASSELGGYEQYF; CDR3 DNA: TGTGCCAGCAGTGAATTAGGGGGCTACGAGCAGTACTTC
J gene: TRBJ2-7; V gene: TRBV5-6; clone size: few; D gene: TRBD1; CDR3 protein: CAGGTGAYEQYF; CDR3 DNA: TGTGCCGGAGGGACAGGGGCCTACGAGCAGTACTTC
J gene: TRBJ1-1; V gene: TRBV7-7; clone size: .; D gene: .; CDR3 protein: CASSLEWGTEAFF; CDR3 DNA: TGTGCTAGCAGCTTAGAATGGGGCACTGAAGCTTTCTTT
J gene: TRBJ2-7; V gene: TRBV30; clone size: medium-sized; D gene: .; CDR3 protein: CAWSGDGYEQYF; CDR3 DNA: TGTGCCTGGAGCGGGGACGGCTACGAGCAGTACTTC
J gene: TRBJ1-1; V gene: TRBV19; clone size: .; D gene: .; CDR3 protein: CASSIHLGVGTEAFF; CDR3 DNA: TGTGCCAGTAGTATCCACTTGGGGGTTGGCACTGAAGCTTTCTTT
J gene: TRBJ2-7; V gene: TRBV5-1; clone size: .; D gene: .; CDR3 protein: CASSSYAGGYEQYF; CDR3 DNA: TGCGCCAGCAGCTCGTATGCCGGGGGCTACGAGCAGTACTTC
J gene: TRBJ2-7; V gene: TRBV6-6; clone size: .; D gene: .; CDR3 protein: CASSYTHSRATYEQYF; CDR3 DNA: TGTGCCAGCAGTTACACGCACAGCCGAGCTACCTACGAGCAGTACTTC
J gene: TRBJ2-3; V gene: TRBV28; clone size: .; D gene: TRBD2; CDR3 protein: CASSLRREIGTDTQYF; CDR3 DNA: TGTGCCAGCAGTTTAAGGCGGGAGATCGGCACAGATACGCAGTATTTT
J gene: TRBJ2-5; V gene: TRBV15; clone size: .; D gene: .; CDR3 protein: CATSRDEIGREHPNF; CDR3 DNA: TGTGCCACCAGCAGAGATGAGATCGGGCGGGAACACCCCAACTTC
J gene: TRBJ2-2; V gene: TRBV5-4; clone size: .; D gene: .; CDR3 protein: CASSFLGPGELFF; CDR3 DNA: TGTGCCAGCAGCTTCCTCGGCCCCGGGGAGCTGTTTTTT
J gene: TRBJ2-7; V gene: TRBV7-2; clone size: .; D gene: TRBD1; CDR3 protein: CASSSRTGLTYEQYF; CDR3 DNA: TGTGCCAGCAGCTCCAGGACAGGGTTAACCTACGAGCAGTACTTC
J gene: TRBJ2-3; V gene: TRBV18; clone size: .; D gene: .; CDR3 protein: CASSPPPSDTQYF; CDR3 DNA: TGTGCCAGCTCACCACCGCCGTCAGATACGCAGTATTTT
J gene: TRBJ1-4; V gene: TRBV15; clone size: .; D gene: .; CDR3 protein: CATSIGPNEKLFF; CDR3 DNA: TGTGCCACCAGCATCGGACCTAATGAAAAACTGTTTTTT
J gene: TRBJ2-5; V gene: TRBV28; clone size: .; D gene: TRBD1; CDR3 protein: CASSRESGGQETQYF; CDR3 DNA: TGTGCCAGCAGTCGTGAATCAGGGGGCCAAGAGACCCAGTACTTC
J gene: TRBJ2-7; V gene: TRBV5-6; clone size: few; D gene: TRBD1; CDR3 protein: CASSAGQASHEQYF; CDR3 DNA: TGTGCCAGCAGCGCGGGACAGGCTTCTCACGAGCAGTACTTC
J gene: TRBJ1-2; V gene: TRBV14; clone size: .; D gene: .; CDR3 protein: CASSQEYKGLNYGYTF; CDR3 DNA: TGTGCCAGCAGCCAAGAATATAAGGGACTTAACTATGGCTACACCTTC
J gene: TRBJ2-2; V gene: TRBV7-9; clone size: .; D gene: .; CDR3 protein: CASSLAGGPGELFF; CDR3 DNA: TGTGCCAGCAGCTTAGCTGGGGGTCCCGGGGAGCTGTTTTTT
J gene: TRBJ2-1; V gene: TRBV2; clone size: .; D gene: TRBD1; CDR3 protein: CASSVTGMSNEQFF; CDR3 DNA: TGTGCCAGCAGCGTGACAGGGATGAGCAATGAGCAGTTCTTC
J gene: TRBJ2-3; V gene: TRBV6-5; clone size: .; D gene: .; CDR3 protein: CASSYAWGDTQYF; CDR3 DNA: TGTGCCAGCAGTTACGCGTGGGGAGATACGCAGTATTTT
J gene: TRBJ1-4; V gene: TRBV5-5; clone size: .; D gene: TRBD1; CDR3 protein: CASSPDRVPNEKLFF; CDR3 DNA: TGTGCCAGCAGCCCGGACAGGGTACCTAATGAAAAACTGTTTTTT
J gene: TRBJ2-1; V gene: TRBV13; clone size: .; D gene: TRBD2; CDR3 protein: CASSLRLASGRANEQFF; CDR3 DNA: TGTGCCAGCAGCTTAAGACTGGCTAGCGGGAGGGCCAATGAGCAGTTCTTC
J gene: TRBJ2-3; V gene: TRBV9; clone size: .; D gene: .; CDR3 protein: CASSTGQYPHTDTQYF; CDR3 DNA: TGTGCCAGCAGCACGGGCCAATATCCCCACACAGATACGCAGTATTTT
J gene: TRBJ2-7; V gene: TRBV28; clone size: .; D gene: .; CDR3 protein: CASSFRNSYEQYF; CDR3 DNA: TGTGCCAGCAGTTTTAGGAACTCCTACGAGCAGTACTTC
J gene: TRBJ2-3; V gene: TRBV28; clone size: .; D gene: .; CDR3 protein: CALSGGPASTDTQYF; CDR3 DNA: TGTGCTTTGAGTGGGGGGCCTGCCAGCACAGATACGCAGTATTTT
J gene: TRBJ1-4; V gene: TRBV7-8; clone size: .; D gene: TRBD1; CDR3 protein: CASSLVIRGVDEKLFF; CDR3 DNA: TGTGCCAGCAGCTTAGTTATCAGGGGGGTTGATGAAAAACTGTTTTTT
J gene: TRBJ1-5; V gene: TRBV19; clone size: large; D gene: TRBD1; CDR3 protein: CASTPDRLSNQPQHF; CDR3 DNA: TGTGCCAGTACCCCGGACAGGTTAAGCAATCAGCCCCAGCATTTT
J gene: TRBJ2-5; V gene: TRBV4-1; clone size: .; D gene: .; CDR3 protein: CASSSLLTETQYF; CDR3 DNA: TGCGCCAGCAGCTCCCTTCTCACGGAGACCCAGTACTTC
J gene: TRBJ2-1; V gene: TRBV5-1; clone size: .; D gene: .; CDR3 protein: CASSLGDYNEQFF; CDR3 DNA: TGCGCCAGCAGCTTGGGAGACTACAATGAGCAGTTCTTC
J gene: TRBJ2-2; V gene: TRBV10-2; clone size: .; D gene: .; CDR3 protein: CASSEWGGETGELFF; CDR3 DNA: TGCGCCAGCAGTGAGTGGGGCGGGGAGACCGGGGAGCTGTTTTTT
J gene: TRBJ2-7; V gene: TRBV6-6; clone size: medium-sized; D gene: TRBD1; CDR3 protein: CASSYQGVNEQYF; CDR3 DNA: TGTGCCAGCAGTTACCAGGGGGTGAACGAGCAGTACTTC
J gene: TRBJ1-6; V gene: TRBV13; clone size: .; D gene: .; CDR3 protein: CASSLGQGNSPLHF; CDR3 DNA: TGTGCCAGCAGCTTAGGGCAGGGAAATTCACCCCTCCACTTT
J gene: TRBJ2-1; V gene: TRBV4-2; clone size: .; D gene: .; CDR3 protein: CASSQERGNSYNEQFF; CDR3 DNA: TGTGCCAGCAGCCAAGAACGGGGGAACTCCTACAATGAGCAGTTCTTC